One sample yielded the 18 T cell receptor beta chains listed below, sequenced in a study of blood T cell repertoires in COVID-19. Clones were read by immunoSEQ multiplex PCR, and TCRdb kept only the in-frame ones, dropping some. The sample contains fewer than 100,000 clones, 91% of which appear only once. The specimen sequenced was peripheral blood. The source is a woman aged 50 to 60 in a cohort sampled during active COVID-19.

Of note for this clone: The sample has other DNA sequences that encode this CDR3 too. This rearrangement joins TRBV7-2 to TRBJ2-1; 9 bases fit TRBD2. The germline CDR1 and CDR2 sequences are SGHTA and FQGNSA. Trimming cost V 5 bases and J 4 bases; bases outside gene matches: 6. The CDR3 is 15 residues long. The CDR3 loop reads CASSLGLAPYNEQFF. CDR3 DNA: TGTGCCAGCAGCCTCGGACTAGCGCCGTACAATGAGCAGTTCTTC.

The chain is built from TRBV6-1 and TRBJ2-2; TRBD2 matches 7 bases. CDR1 is MNHNS, CDR2 SASEGT, per germline. CDR3 length: 15 residues. After removal of 2 bases from V and 0 bases from J, the junction contained 0 bases not matched to a gene. The CDR3 coding sequence is TGTGCCAGCAGTGAACGGGGGGCGAACACCGGGGAGCTGTTTTTT. This encodes CASSERGANTGELFF.

The V gene is TRBV12-3 or TRBV12-4, the J gene TRBJ2-1; D not certain. The V end was cut by 6 bases, the J end by 6 bases, with 6 bases between. The length of the CDR3 is 11 residues. CDR3 coding DNA: TGTGCCAGCAGGTCCCTCAATGAGCAGTTCTTC. Translation: CASRSLNEQFF.

The V and J genes are TRBV7-2 and TRBJ1-2; tentative D call: TRBD1 (6 bases). This CDR3 has 17 residues. V shed 2 bases and J shed 0 bases, with 16 bases lying between them. Looked up from germline, CDR1 is SGHTA and CDR2 is FQGNSA. This chain's CDR3 is CASSLWGRGASNYGYTF. The CDR3 coding sequence is TGTGCCAGCAGCTTATGGGGGCGAGGGGCATCTAACTATGGCTACACCTTC.

The chain recombines TRBV9 with TRBJ2-5, with 14 bases aligning to TRBD2. Germline V lookup: CDR1 SGDLS, CDR2 YYNGEE. This CDR3 comprises 18 residues. Trimming at V came to 0 bases and at J to 5 bases, leaving 9 bases not matched to a gene. DNA of the CDR3: TGTGCCAGCAGCGTAGGGAGACTAGCGGGAGGGGAGGGGGAGACCCAGTACTTC. This translates into CASSVGRLAGGEGETQYF.

This chain uses TRBV10-3 with TRBJ2-1, with 10 bases matching TRBD2. This CDR3 spans 15 amino acids. Unmatched junction bases numbered 6, after V lost 6 bases and J lost 4 bases. In germline, CDR1 is ENHRY, CDR2 SYGVKD. This CDR3 reads CAIREPSGGYNEQFF. The CDR3 DNA reads as TGTGCCATCAGAGAACCTAGCGGGGGTTACAATGAGCAGTTCTTC.

CDR3 loop: CASSGTYNEQFF. CDR3 in DNA: TGTGCCAGCAGCGGGACCTACAATGAGCAGTTCTTC. V usage is TRBV2 and J usage is TRBJ2-1; possibly TRBD2 for D (5 bases). V lost 6 bases, J lost 2 bases, and 5 bases lay in between. Germline V lookup: CDR1 SNHLY, CDR2 FYNNEI. The CDR3 length is 12 residues.

The chain uses TRBV6-5 and TRBJ2-5; D gene uncertain. This CDR3 has 14 residues. V lost 6 bases, J lost 5 bases, and 16 bases lay in between. The germline gives CDR1 MNHEY, CDR2 SVGAGI. The CDR3 DNA reads TGTGCCAGCAGCCTGGAGTCCGGCCGGGAGACCCAGTACTTC. Translated, it gives CASSLESGRETQYF.

The genes are TRBV10-3 and TRBJ1-1; D may be TRBD1 (6 bases). This CDR3 comprises 13 residues. The V end lost 3 bases, the J end lost 6 bases, and 11 bases lay between the germline ends. Germline V CDR1 and CDR2: ENHRY, SYGVKD. This CDR3 is CAISDGKGAEAFF. The CDR3 coding sequence is TGTGCCATCAGTGATGGGAAGGGGGCTGAAGCTTTCTTT.

The V gene is TRBV10-3, the J gene TRBJ2-5; 10 bases fit TRBD1. CDR1 ENHRY and CDR2 SYGVKD come from the germline V gene. The CDR3 has 15 amino acids. The trim removed 4 bases at V and 3 bases at J, leaving 5 bases unmatched. The CDR3 reads CAISGRDRGEETQYF. CDR3 nucleotide sequence: TGTGCCATCAGTGGAAGGGACAGGGGAGAAGAGACCCAGTACTTC.

The rearrangement joins TRBV18 to TRBJ1-6; D is unresolved. V was pared by 0 bases and J by 6 bases, with 9 bases between. CDR3 length: 15 amino acids. Per germline, CDR1 KGHSH and CDR2 LQKENI. This chain's CDR3 is CASSPPGTVNSPLHF. The DNA of the CDR3 is TGTGCCAGCTCACCACCGGGCACGGTTAATTCACCCCTCCACTTT.

The sample holds one count of this clone. J is TRBJ2-1 and V is TRBV7-3, with 9 nucleotides matching TRBD2. The CDR3 loop spans 17 amino acids. CDR1 SGHTA and CDR2 FQGTGA come from the germline V gene. J was trimmed by 3 bases and V by 0 bases; bases with no gene match: 6. The CDR3 protein is CASSLTRGRASYNEQFF. As DNA, the CDR3 is TGTGCCAGCAGCTTAACTCGCGGGAGGGCCAGCTACAATGAGCAGTTCTTC.

The V gene is TRBV7-3, the J gene TRBJ2-3; the D gene is possibly TRBD1 (5 bases). V was trimmed by 1 base and J by 4 bases, leaving 12 bases between them. Germline V gives CDR1 SGHTA, CDR2 FQGTGA. CDR3 length: 15 amino acids. The CDR3 sequence is CASSLILGAADTQYF. DNA of the CDR3: TGTGCCAGCAGCTTAATTTTAGGGGCAGCAGATACGCAGTATTTT.

V is TRBV6-5 and J is TRBJ2-5, with D perhaps TRBD2 (6 bases). Looked up from germline, CDR1 is MNHEY and CDR2 is SVGAGI. Trimming cost V 6 bases and J 4 bases, with 12 bases left between them. The CDR3 is 13 residues long. The CDR3 loop is CASSLVAAETQYF. The CDR3 DNA reads TGTGCCAGCAGCCTTGTAGCGGCAGAGACCCAGTACTTC.

The CDR3 DNA reads TGTGCCTTTCGGCGGGGGGGCGAGACCCAGTACTTC. Its protein product is CAFRRGGETQYF. The J gene is TRBJ2-5, the V gene TRBV30; 9 bases are a match to TRBD2. Germline V gives CDR1 GTSNPN, CDR2 SVGIG (reference sequence). V lost 7 bases, J lost 5 bases, and 5 bases stayed unmatched. The CDR3 runs to 12 residues.

V and J are TRBV7-9 and TRBJ2-3, with D hard to call. Germline V gene sequence: CDR1 SEHNR, CDR2 FQNEAQ (reference sequence). Trimming stripped 1 base from V and 5 bases from J, with 7 bases between. The CDR3 runs 13 residues. CDR3: CASSLGRGDTQYF. The CDR3 DNA is TGTGCCAGCAGCTTAGGACGAGGAGATACGCAGTATTTT.

The chain couples TRBV2 to TRBJ1-1; 9 bases line up with TRBD1. The trim removed 6 bases at V and 4 bases at J, leaving 12 bases unmatched. Per germline, CDR1 SNHLY and CDR2 FYNNEI. The CDR3 length is 16 residues. The CDR3 coding sequence is TGTGCCAGCAGACTGGACAGGGGCCCTACGGGCACTGAAGCTTTCTTT. As protein: CASRLDRGPTGTEAFF. Full variable domain (rest looked up from reference TRBV2 and TRBJ1-1): EPEVTQTPSHQVTQMGQEVILRCVPISNHLYFYWYRQILGQKVEFLVSFYNNEISEKSEIFDDQFSVERPDGSNFTLKIRSTKLEDSAMYFCASRLDRGPTGTEAFFGQGTRLTVV.

The chain joins TRBV7-9 to TRBJ2-3; 12 bases map to TRBD2. With 2 bases clipped from V and 0 bases from J, the junction kept 0 bases outside the gene matches. The CDR3 length is 16 residues. The germline V gene encodes CDR1 SEHNR and CDR2 FQNEAQ (reference sequence). This CDR3 reads CASSLLAGGSTDTQYF. Written as DNA, the CDR3 is TGTGCCAGCAGCTTACTAGCGGGAGGGAGCACAGATACGCAGTATTTT.